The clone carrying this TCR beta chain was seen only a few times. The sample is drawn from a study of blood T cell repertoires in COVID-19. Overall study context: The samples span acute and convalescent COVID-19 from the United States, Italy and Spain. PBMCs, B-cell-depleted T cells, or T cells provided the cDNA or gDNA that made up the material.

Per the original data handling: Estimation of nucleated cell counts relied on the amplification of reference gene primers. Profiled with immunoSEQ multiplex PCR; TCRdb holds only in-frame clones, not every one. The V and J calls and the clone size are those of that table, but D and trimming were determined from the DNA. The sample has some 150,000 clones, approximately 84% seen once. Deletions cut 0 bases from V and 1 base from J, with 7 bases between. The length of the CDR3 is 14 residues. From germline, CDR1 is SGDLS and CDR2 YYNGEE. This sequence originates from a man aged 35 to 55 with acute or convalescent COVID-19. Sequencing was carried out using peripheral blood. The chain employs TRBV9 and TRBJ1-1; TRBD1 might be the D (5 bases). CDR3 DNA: TGTGCCAGCAGCGTAGGGGGCACGAACACTGAAGCTTTCTTT. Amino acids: CASSVGGTNTEAFF.